The source of this TCR beta chain is a study of blood T cell repertoires in COVID-19. The overall study: The United States, Italy and Spain were the sources of the acute and convalescent COVID-19 samples. PBMCs, B-cell-depleted T cells, or T cells provided the cDNA or gDNA that made up the material.

V shed 6 bases and J shed 0 bases, with 11 bases lying between them. Germline lookup yields CDR1 WNHNN and CDR2 SYGVQD (reference sequence). The CDR3 has 14 residues. The data were produced by immunoSEQ multiplex PCR, yet TCRdb's version contains in-frame clones alone and is incomplete. In the table there are under 300,000 clones, around 90% of which are singletons. This TCR was recovered from a man aged 55 to 69 who had recovered from COVID-19. The chain recombines TRBV10-1 with TRBJ2-5; possible D gene TRBD2, 5 bases. The sample was peripheral blood. The CDR3 protein is CASSLGLNQETQYF. The CDR3 DNA follows: TGCGCCAGCAGCCTAGGACTGAACCAAGAGACCCAGTACTTC.